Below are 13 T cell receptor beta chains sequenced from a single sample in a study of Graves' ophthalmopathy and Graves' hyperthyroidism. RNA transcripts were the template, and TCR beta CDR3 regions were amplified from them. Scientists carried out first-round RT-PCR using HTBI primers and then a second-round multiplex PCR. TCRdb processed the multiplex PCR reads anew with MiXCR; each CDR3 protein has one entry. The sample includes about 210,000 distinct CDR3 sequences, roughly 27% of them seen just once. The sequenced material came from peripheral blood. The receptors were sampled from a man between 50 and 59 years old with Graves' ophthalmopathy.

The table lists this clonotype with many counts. The CDR3 reads CASSLEVGNYEQYF. Here the CDR3 DNA reads TGTGCCAGCAGTTTGGAAGTTGGAAACTACGAGCAGTACTTC. The chain carries TRBV6-2 or TRBV6-3 and TRBJ2-7; D is undetermined. The CDR3 is 14 residues long. Germline V lookup: CDR1 MNHEY, CDR2 SVGEGT. The V end lost 4 bases, the J end lost 3 bases, and 13 bases lay between the germline ends.

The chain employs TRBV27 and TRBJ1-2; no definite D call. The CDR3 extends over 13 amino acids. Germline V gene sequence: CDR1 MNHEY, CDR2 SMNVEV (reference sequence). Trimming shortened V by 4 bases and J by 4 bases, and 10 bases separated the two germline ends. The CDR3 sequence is CASSSHGTYGYTF. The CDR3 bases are TGTGCCAGCAGTTCCCACGGAACCTATGGCTACACCTTC.

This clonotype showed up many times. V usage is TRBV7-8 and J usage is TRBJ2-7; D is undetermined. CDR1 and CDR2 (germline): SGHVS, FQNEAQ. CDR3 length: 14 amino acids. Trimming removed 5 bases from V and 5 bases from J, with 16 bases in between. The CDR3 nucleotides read TGTGCCAGCAGCCCGAGACGTCTAGTAGACGAGCAGTACTTC. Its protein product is CASSPRRLVDEQYF. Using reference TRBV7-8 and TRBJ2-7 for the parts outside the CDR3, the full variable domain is GAGVSQSPRYKVAKRGQDVALRCDPISGHVSLFWYQQALGQGPEFLTYFQNEAQLDKSGLPSDRFFAERPEGSVSTLKIQRTQQEDSAVYLCASSPRRLVDEQYFGPGTRLTVT.

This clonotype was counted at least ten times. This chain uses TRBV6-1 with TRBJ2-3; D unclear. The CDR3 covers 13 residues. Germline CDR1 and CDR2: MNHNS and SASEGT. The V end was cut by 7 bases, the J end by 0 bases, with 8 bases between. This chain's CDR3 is CASKAKSTDTQYF. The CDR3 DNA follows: TGTGCCAGCAAGGCTAAGAGCACAGATACGCAGTATTTT.

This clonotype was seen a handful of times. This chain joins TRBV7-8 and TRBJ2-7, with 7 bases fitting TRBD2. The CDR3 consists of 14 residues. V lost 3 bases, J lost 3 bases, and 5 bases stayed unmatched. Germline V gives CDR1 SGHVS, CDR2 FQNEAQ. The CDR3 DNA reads TGTGCCAGCAGCTTGGGACTACCACTCTACGAGCAGTACTTC. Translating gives CASSLGLPLYEQYF.

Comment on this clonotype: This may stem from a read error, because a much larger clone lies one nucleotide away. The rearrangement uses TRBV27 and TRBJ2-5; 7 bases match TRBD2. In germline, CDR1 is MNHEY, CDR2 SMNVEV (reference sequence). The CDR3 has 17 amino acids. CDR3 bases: TGTACCGGCAGTTATTTTAAGGGCGGGAGAATCCAAGAGACCCAGTACTTC. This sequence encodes CTGSYFKGGRIQETQYF.

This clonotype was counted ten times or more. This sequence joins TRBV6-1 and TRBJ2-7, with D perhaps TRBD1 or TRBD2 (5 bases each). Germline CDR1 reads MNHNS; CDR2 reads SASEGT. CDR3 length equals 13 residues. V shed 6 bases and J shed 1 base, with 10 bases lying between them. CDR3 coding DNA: TGTGCCAGCAGGGGGGACCGATCCTACGAGCAGTACTTC. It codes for CASRGDRSYEQYF.

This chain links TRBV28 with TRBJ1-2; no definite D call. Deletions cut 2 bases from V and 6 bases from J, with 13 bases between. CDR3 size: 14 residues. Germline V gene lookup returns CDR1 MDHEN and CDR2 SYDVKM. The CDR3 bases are TGTGCCAGCAGTTTAGGAGCGACGCGGCATGGCTACACCTTC. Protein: CASSLGATRHGYTF.

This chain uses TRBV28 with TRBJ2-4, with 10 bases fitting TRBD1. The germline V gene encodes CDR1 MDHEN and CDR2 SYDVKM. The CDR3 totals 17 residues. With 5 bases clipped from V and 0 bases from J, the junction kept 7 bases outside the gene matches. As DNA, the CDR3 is TGTGCCAGCAGTCCTCTAGGACAGGGGGAAGCCAAAAACATTCAGTACTTC. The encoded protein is CASSPLGQGEAKNIQYF.

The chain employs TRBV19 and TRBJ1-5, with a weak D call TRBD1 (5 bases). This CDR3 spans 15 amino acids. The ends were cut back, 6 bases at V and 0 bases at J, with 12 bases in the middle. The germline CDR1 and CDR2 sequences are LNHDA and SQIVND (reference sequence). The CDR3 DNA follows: TGTGCCAGTAGGACATGGGGGGATAGCAATCAGCCCCAGCATTTT. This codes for CASRTWGDSNQPQHF. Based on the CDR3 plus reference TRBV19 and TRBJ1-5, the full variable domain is DGGITQSPKYLFRKEGQNVTLSCEQNLNHDAMYWYRQDPGQGLRLIYYSQIVNDFQKGDIAEGYSVSREKKESFPLTVTSAQKNPTAFYLCASRTWGDSNQPQHFGDGTRLSIL.

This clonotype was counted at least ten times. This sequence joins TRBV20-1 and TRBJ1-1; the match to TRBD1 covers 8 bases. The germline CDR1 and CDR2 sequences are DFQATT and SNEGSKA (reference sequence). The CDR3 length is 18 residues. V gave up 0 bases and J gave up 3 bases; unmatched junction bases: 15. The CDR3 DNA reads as TGCAGTGCTAGAGAGCCGACAGGGGTCACACCGTCGGACACTGAAGCTTTCTTT. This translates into CSAREPTGVTPSDTEAFF.

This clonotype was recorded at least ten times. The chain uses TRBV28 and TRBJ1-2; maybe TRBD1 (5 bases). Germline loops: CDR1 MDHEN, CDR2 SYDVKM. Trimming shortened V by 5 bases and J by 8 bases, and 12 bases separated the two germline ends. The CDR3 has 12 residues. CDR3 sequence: CASSRQGNGYTF. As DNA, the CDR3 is TGTGCCAGCAGTAGGCAGGGAAACGGCTACACCTTC.

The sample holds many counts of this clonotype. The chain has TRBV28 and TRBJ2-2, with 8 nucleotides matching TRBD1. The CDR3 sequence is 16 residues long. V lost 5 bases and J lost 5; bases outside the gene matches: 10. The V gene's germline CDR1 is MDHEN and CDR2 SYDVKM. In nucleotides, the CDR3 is TGTGCCAGCAGTACAGAACAGGGGGAACGAACCGGGGAGCTGTTTTTT. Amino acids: CASSTEQGERTGELFF.